This note documents a single T cell receptor (beta chain) sequence. Its cognate antigen is unknown. This specimen comes from a study of response to subunit inactivated influenza vaccine. Whole-study findings and limits: After each seasonal influenza vaccination, few new T cells are recruited, the authors suggested.

TCRdb reprocessed the RT-PCR reads with MiXCR, giving one entry per CDR3 protein. The top ten clones hold approximately 2% of a sample with 400,000 to 550,000 distinct CDR3 sequences, around 25% of them seen once. Germline-derived CDR1 and CDR2 are MNHEY and SMNVEV (reference sequence). This CDR3 contains 15 residues. Unmatched junction bases numbered 5, after V lost 3 bases and J lost 2 bases. The sample here was CD4+ T cells sorted from PBMCs, taken more than 4 days after vaccination. This sequence was found in a man in his fifties or sixties who received an inactivated influenza vaccine. The chain employs TRBV27 and TRBJ2-7; 9 bases are a match to TRBD1. CDR3 region: CASSFHGTGTYEQYF. The CDR3 DNA follows: TGTGCCAGCAGTTTCCACGGGACAGGGACCTACGAGCAGTACTTC.